The T cell receptor (beta chain) under discussion was sequenced for a study of cytomegalovirus exposure and HLA in healthy donors. Study-level findings and limits: Specific recognition of CMV antigens was confirmed in vitro for a few chains (all CMV-associated). In an earlier analysis, in roughly 580 donors, most V segments appeared productive either ~90% or ~30% of the time. Highly shared variants forming one cluster were likely a sequencing artifact. Cytomegalovirus-associated TCR beta chains were listed, numbering 164.

On this clone: What it recognizes is unknown.

V was pared by 6 bases and J by 4 bases, with 5 bases of the junction left unmatched. Germline V CDR1 and CDR2: MNHEY, SVGAGI. The CDR3 loop spans 14 amino acids. This PCR relied on a set of 60 Vbeta primers and 13 Jbeta primers. The table came from immunoSEQ multiplex PCR; TCRdb's copy has only in-frame clones and leaves some out. The sample carries around 200,000 clones, roughly three quarters recorded once. The TCR comes from a male donor in good health and CMV-seronegative. The sequenced sample consisted of PBMCs. The chain combines TRBV6-5 with TRBJ1-2; TRBD1 agrees at 10 bases. The chain's CDR3 is CASSPTGGIYGYTF. CDR3 nucleotide sequence: TGTGCCAGCAGCCCGACAGGGGGCATCTATGGCTACACCTTC.